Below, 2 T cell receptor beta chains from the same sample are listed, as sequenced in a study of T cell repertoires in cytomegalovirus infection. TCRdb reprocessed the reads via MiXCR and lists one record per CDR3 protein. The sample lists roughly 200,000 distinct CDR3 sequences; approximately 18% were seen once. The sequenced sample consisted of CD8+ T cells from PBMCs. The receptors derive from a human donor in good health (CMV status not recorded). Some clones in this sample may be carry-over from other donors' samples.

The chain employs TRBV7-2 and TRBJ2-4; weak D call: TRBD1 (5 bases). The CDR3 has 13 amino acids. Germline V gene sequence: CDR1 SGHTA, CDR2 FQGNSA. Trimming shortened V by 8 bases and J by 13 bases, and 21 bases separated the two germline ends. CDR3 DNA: TGTGCCAGCGGCAGGAGCCCCAAAAACAGGCAGTACTTC. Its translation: CASGRSPKNRQYF.

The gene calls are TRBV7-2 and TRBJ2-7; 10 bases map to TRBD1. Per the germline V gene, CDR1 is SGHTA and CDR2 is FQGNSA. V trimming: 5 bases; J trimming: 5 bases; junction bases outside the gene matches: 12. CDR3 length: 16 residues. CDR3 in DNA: TGTGCCAGCAGCACCGGGACAGGGGCGGCTAGCGACGAGCAGTACTTC. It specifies CASSTGTGAASDEQYF.